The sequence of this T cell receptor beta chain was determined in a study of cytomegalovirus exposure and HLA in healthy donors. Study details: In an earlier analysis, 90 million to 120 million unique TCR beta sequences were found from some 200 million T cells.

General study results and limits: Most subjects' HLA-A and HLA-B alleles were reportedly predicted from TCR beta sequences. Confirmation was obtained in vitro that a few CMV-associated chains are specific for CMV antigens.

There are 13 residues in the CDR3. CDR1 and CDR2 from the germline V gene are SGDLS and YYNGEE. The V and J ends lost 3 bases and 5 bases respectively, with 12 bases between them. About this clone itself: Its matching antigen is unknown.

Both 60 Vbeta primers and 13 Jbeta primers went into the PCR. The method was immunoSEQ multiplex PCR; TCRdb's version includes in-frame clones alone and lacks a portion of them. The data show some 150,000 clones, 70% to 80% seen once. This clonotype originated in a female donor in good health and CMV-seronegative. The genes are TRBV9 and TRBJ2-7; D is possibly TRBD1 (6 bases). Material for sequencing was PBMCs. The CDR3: CASSETGTHEQYF. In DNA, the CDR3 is TGTGCCAGCAGCGAGACAGGTACCCACGAGCAGTACTTC.